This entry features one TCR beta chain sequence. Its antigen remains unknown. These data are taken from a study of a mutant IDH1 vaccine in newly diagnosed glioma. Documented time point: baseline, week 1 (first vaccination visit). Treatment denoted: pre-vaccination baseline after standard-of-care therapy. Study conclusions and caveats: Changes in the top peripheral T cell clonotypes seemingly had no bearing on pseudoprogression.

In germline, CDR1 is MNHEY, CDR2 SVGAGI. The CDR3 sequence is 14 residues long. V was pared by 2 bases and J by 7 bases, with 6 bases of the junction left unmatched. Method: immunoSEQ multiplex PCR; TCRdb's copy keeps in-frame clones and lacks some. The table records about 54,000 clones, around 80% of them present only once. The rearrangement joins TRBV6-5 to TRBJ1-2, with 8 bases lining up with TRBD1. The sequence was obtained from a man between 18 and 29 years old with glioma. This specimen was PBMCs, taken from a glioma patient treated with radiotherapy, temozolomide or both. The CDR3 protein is CASSYGDRGGGYTF. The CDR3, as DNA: TGTGCCAGCAGTTACGGAGACAGGGGTGGTGGCTACACCTTC.